The rows below give T cell receptor beta chains drawn from one sample of a study of beta chain features in type 1 diabetes. TCRdb's table, derived via immunoSEQ multiplex PCR, lists solely in-frame clones and lacks some. The table lists about 340,000 clones, roughly 13% of them singletons. Sequenced material: naive CD4+ T cells from blood. Receptor source: a woman in her late teens or twenties with type 1 diabetes. The CDR3 runs from the conserved cysteine through the conserved F or W. Each record gives: J gene, V gene, clone size, D gene, CDR3 DNA, CDR3 protein. A D gene is named only where the DNA matches it firmly. Expanded clones are given a class, and other clones once, few, many or no size at all.

TRBJ1-4	TRBV27	NA	NA	TGTGCCAGCAGTACGGGGGGCGCGGGTAATGAAAAACTGTTTTTT	CASSTGGAGNEKLFF
TRBJ2-1	TRBV13	few	TRBD2	TGTGCCAGCAGCTTGCCCCTCCGCCTAGCGGGAGTACGAGATGAGCAGTTCTTC	CASSLPLRLAGVRDEQFF
TRBJ2-4	TRBV7-8	few	NA	TGTGCCAGCAGCTTAAGGGAGGAGAGCATTCAGTACTTC	CASSLREESIQYF
TRBJ1-4	TRBV29-1	few	TRBD1	TGCAGCGTTTCGACAGGGGCGAATGAAAAACTGTTTTTT	CSVSTGANEKLFF
TRBJ1-1	TRBV19	few	NA	TGTGCCAGTAGTTGGGGACGGCGTACCTCCCAGGGGTACACTGAAGCTTTCTTT	CASSWGRRTSQGYTEAFF
TRBJ1-2	TRBV28	few	TRBD1	TGTGCCAGCAGTCCCCCCGACGGGACAGGACTCTATGGCTACACCTTC	CASSPPDGTGLYGYTF
TRBJ2-2	TRBV29-1	NA	TRBD1	TGCAGCGCGACAGGGGGCCGAGCCGGGGAGCTGTTTTTT	CSATGGRAGELFF
TRBJ2-1	TRBV4-3	few	NA	TGCGCCAGCAGCCAAGACCCCATACTACAGCAGTTCTTC	CASSQDPILQQFF
TRBJ2-3	TRBV9	NA	TRBD2	TGTGCCAGCAGCCCGCGGACTAGCGGACTCACAGATACGCAGTATTTT	CASSPRTSGLTDTQYF
TRBJ2-2	TRBV9	few	TRBD1	TGTGCCAGCAGCGTAGGGGGGACAGCCGTCACCGGGGAGCTGTTTTTT	CASSVGGTAVTGELFF
TRBJ2-6	TRBV11-2	NA	NA	TGTGCCAGCAGTAGTAGCCGCTCTGGGGCCAACGTCCTGACTTTC	CASSSSRSGANVLTF
TRBJ1-1	TRBV6-5	NA	NA	TGTGCCAGCAGCCCCATAGGGGAGAACACTGAAGCTTTCTTT	CASSPIGENTEAFF
TRBJ2-3	TRBV18	few	TRBD2	TGTGCCAGCTCACCACGCATTCTAGCGGAGAGCACAGATACGCAGTATTTT	CASSPRILAESTDTQYF
TRBJ2-7	TRBV29-1	NA	NA	TGCAGCGTTGAGACGGACAGAACCTACGAGCAGTACTTC	CSVETDRTYEQYF
TRBJ2-5	TRBV7-2	few	TRBD1	TGTGCCAGCAGCCGTCTACCCACAGGGGTGGAGACCCAGTACTTC	CASSRLPTGVETQYF
TRBJ2-7	TRBV7-2	NA	TRBD1	TGTGCCAGCAACGACCGCGCTGGGGACAGGGGTGTGAACGAGCAGTACTTC	CASNDRAGDRGVNEQYF
TRBJ2-7	TRBV30	NA	TRBD2	TGTGCCTGGAGTGCCGGGACTACCGAGCAGTACTTC	CAWSAGTTEQYF